The rows below give T cell receptor beta chains drawn from one sample of a study of blood T cell repertoires in COVID-19. Produced via immunoSEQ multiplex PCR; TCRdb's table is partial and in-frame only. The table shows roughly 260,000 clones, with approximately 90% occurring only once. Sequencing input: peripheral blood. These receptors originate from a man aged 60-69 years who had recovered from COVID-19. The conserved cysteine and the conserved F or W are not part of the CDR3 here. Each record gives: V gene, J gene, CDR3 protein.

>TRBV2|TRBJ2-1
ASRGQGGYNEQF
>TRBV2|TRBJ1-1
ASSGDVSYTEAF
>TRBV6-1|TRBJ2-7
ASSQSYEQY
>TRBV4-2|TRBJ1-3
ASSQGRTLAGNTIY
>TRBV30|TRBJ1-5
AWSPIRDSGGRLDQPQH
>TRBV9|TRBJ1-4
ASSEGTGDEKLF
>TRBV4-1|TRBJ1-1
ASSHTGQGARYTEAF
>TRBV6-2/TRBV6-3|TRBJ2-1
ASSSTGQGARNEQF
>TRBV24-1|TRBJ2-1
ATSEAGLAYNEQF
>TRBV27|TRBJ1-1
ASSLGGITEAF
>TRBV18|TRBJ1-6
ASSQDSDNSPLH
>TRBV7-2|TRBJ2-5
ASSQTGIQETQY
>TRBV7-6|TRBJ1-2
ASSPDRGDYGYT
>TRBV4-2|TRBJ2-3
ASSQDRASSSTTDTQY
>TRBV3-1/TRBV3-2|TRBJ1-5
ASSQRSWGGNQPQH
>TRBV6-5|TRBJ1-6
ASNLARGDSPLH
>TRBV20-1|TRBJ1-6
SASYGTGLGSYNSPLH
>TRBV3-1/TRBV3-2|TRBJ1-5
ASSPRQGINQPQH
>TRBV2|TRBJ1-5
ASRVTGASNQPQH
>TRBV7-9|TRBJ2-5
ASSLATGGTQY
>TRBV13|TRBJ2-2
ASSTGSTNTGELF
>TRBV6-2/TRBV6-3|TRBJ2-7
ASSGTVYEQY
>TRBV12-3/TRBV12-4|TRBJ1-2
ASSLAVSYGYT
>TRBV2|TRBJ1-4
ARRDYLGEKLF
>TRBV12-5|TRBJ2-2
ASGLGLAGGPTGELF
>TRBV7-3|TRBJ2-7
ASSLTGVGEQY
>TRBV9|TRBJ1-4
ASSVDPRGGVDEKLF
>TRBV7-9|TRBJ2-3
ASSLAGQGLYTDTQY
>TRBV7-9|TRBJ1-2
ASRPSAGANYGYT
>TRBV27|TRBJ2-7
ASSLGQGGYEQY
>TRBV6-5|TRBJ1-2
ASSLSLREGYGYT
>TRBV19|TRBJ1-1
ATSGLTEAF
>TRBV19|TRBJ2-4
ASSIDPRMVAKNIQY
>TRBV11-1|TRBJ2-2
ASSLVRAGPTGELF
>TRBV12-5|TRBJ2-7
ASGSQGAREQY
>TRBV9|TRBJ2-1
ASSPGTGQF
>TRBV7-3|TRBJ2-1
ASSLGTSGDNEQF
>TRBV19|TRBJ1-2
ASSLQTGANYGYT
>TRBV19|TRBJ1-1
ASSDQTFGSPEAF
>TRBV13|TRBJ2-3
ASSLGSGGARGTDTQY
>TRBV9|TRBJ1-4
ASSPREGGYEKLF
>TRBV7-2|TRBJ1-4
ASSTRAGTGIEKLF
>TRBV5-5|TRBJ2-5
ASSLMMRTQY
>TRBV6-1|TRBJ1-2
ASSEARQGAYGYT
>TRBV3-1/TRBV3-2|TRBJ2-6
ASSQHPGQSSGANVLT